This T cell receptor beta chain was profiled in a study of cytomegalovirus exposure and HLA in healthy donors. This clone came up once. In germline, CDR1 is SGHAT, CDR2 FQNNGV. The CDR3 spans 14 residues. V was pared by 2 bases and J by 5 bases, with 12 bases between. Primers for the PCR totalled 60 Vbeta and 13 Jbeta. Libraries were prepared by immunoSEQ multiplex PCR; TCRdb keeps only in-frame clonotypes and omits some of them. The sample lists 80,000 or so clones; under 80% were seen once. The origin of this receptor is a woman in her forties or fifties in good health and CMV-seropositive. Sequencing input: PBMCs. The chain recombines TRBV11-2 with TRBJ1-1; D is uncertain. The CDR3 sequence: CASSLQPSGTEAFF. CDR3 coding DNA: TGTGCCAGCAGCTTACAGCCCTCGGGAACTGAAGCTTTCTTT.